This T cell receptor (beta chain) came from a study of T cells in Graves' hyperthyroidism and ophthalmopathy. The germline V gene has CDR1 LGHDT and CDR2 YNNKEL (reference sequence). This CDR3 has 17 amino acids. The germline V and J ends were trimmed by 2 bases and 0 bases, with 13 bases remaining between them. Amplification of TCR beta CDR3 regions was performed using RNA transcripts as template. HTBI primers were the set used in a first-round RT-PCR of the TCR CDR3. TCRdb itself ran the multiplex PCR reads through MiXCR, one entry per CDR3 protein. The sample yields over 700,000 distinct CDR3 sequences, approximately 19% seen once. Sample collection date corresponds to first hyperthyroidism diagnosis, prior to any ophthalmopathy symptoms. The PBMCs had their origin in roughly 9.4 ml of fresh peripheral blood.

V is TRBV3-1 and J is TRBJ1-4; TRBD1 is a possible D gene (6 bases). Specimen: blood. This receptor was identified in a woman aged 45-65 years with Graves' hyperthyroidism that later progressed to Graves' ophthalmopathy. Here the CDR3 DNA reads TGTGCCAGCAGCCAACCCGGGGGCAGAGCAACTAATGAAAAACTGTTTTTT. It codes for CASSQPGGRATNEKLFF.